Following are 24 T cell receptor beta chains from one sample sequenced in a study of graft-versus-host responses after intestinal transplantation. Repertoires were generated with immunoSEQ multiplex PCR, while TCRdb's copy carries only in-frame clones and drops some. Among fewer than 70,000 clones, 80% to 95% were seen once, and the ten largest hold less than 8%. The sequencing used bone marrow, collected 700 to 850 days after intestinal transplantation. The receptor set was obtained from a human patient who received an intestinal transplant, so some T cells may come from the graft donor.

V and J are TRBV7-7 and TRBJ1-3; D call uncertain. The CDR3 has 15 amino acids. V lost 0 bases, J lost 0 bases, and 6 bases lay in between. Germline V CDR1 and CDR2: SSHAT, FNYEAQ (reference sequence). The CDR3 sequence: CASSLAPSSGNTIYF. The CDR3 DNA follows: TGTGCCAGCAGCTTAGCCCCCAGCTCTGGAAACACCATATATTTT.

V usage is TRBV6-5 and J usage is TRBJ2-3, with TRBD2 as a possible D gene (6 bases). The germline V gene has CDR1 MNHEY and CDR2 SVGAGI. CDR3 length: 14 residues. V lost 4 bases and J lost 3, with 11 bases in between. CDR3 nucleotides: TGTGCCAGCAGTTGGCTAGCGAGTACAGATACGCAGTATTTT. Translation gives CASSWLASTDTQYF.

The chain links TRBV29-1 to TRBJ2-2, with 7 bases that match TRBD1. CDR1 SQVTM and CDR2 ANQGSEA come from the germline V gene. The junction had 7 bases not matched to a gene; V was cut back by 7 bases and J by 2 bases. This CDR3 region has 14 residues. The CDR3 DNA sequence: TGCAGCGGCCGTCGACAGGGAAACACCGGGGAGCTGTTTTTT. It specifies CSGRRQGNTGELFF.

DNA of the CDR3: TGTGCCAGCAGCTTCAACCGGGACCCTTGGACCCAGTACTTC. It translates to CASSFNRDPWTQYF. This chain connects TRBV7-9 to TRBJ2-5, with D perhaps being TRBD1 or TRBD2 (5 bases each). The CDR3 runs 14 residues. Per the germline V gene, CDR1 is SEHNR and CDR2 is FQNEAQ (reference sequence). V dropped 3 bases and J dropped 7 bases, with 15 bases sitting between them.

The chain couples TRBV7-3 to TRBJ2-2; 9 nucleotides align to TRBD1. V was pared by 5 bases and J by 7 bases, with 8 bases of the junction left unmatched. This CDR3 is built from 15 residues. CDR1 SGHTA and CDR2 FQGTGA come from the germline V gene. In DNA, the CDR3 is TGTGCCAGCAGCCCCGGGACAGGGTTGAGCGGGGAGCTGTTTTTT. Translated, it gives CASSPGTGLSGELFF.

The chain employs TRBV10-2 and TRBJ2-7; D not certain. From germline, CDR1 is WSHSY and CDR2 SAAADI. Trimming shortened V by 3 bases and J by 2 bases, and 2 bases separated the two germline ends. The CDR3 is 11 amino acids. This CDR3 is CASSETYEQYF. The CDR3 coding sequence is TGCGCCAGCAGTGAAACCTACGAGCAGTACTTC.

The chain couples TRBV4-1 to TRBJ2-3; the D call may be TRBD1 or TRBD2 (5 bases each). CDR1 is MGHRA, CDR2 YSYEKL, per germline. The CDR3 sequence is 18 residues long. The V end lost 1 base, the J end lost 6 bases, and 23 bases lay between the germline ends. CDR3 nucleotides: TGCGCCAGCAGCCAAGGGGGGTACGGCTTCCTATCGGGGGATACGCAGTATTTT. It translates to CASSQGGYGFLSGDTQYF.

The chain's CDR3 is CASRPQGWVTEAFF. The CDR3 coding sequence is TGTGCCAGCCGGCCCCAGGGCTGGGTCACTGAAGCTTTCTTT. The genes are TRBV6-4 and TRBJ1-1; the D gene is possibly TRBD1 (5 bases). Per the germline V gene, CDR1 is MRHNA and CDR2 is SNTAGT. The V end was cut by 8 bases, the J end by 4 bases, with 17 bases between. The CDR3 is 14 residues long.

The chain combines TRBV11-1 with TRBJ2-7, with no clear D. The CDR3 sequence is 13 residues long. V lost 1 base to trimming and J lost 7 bases, with 11 bases between them. Per germline, CDR1 SGHAT and CDR2 FQDESV (reference sequence). The CDR3 here is CASSLGDLLEQYF. In DNA, the CDR3 is TGTGCCAGCAGCTTAGGTGACCTCCTGGAGCAGTACTTC.

This chain connects TRBV5-5 to TRBJ1-1; unclear D gene. The CDR3 sequence is 14 residues long. V was trimmed by 5 bases and J by 0 bases, leaving 11 bases between them. The germline gives CDR1 SGHKS, CDR2 YYEKEE (reference sequence). This CDR3 is CASSPSALNTEAFF. The CDR3 DNA sequence: TGTGCCAGCAGTCCCTCCGCCTTGAACACTGAAGCTTTCTTT.

V usage is TRBV6-6 and J usage is TRBJ2-1; maybe TRBD1 (6 bases). Trimming left V 5 bases short and J 3 bases short, with 11 bases between. CDR3 length: 14 amino acids. CDR1 is MNHNY, CDR2 SVGAGI, per germline (reference sequence). The CDR3 DNA sequence: TGTGCCAGCAGTAGGGACATCAGCTACAATGAGCAGTTCTTC. Encoded protein: CASSRDISYNEQFF.

This clone was observed once. The identical CDR3 is also encoded by other nucleotide sequences in the sample. The V call is TRBV11-2, the J call TRBJ2-1; maybe TRBD2 (5 bases). V dropped 1 base and J dropped 3 bases, with 10 bases sitting between them. Germline V gene sequence: CDR1 SGHAT, CDR2 FQNNGV. The CDR3 sequence is 15 residues long. Here the CDR3 reads CASSLGTGFYNEQFF. CDR3 coding DNA: TGTGCCAGCAGCTTAGGAACGGGGTTCTACAATGAGCAGTTCTTC.

The chain combines TRBV5-1 with TRBJ2-7, with TRBD2 matching 8 bases. Per germline, CDR1 SGHRS and CDR2 YFSETQ. This CDR3 region has 16 residues. V shed 4 bases, J shed 2 bases, and the junction held 11 bases outside the gene matches. The CDR3 region is CASSLTGAGGTYEQYF. The CDR3 DNA reads TGCGCCAGCAGCCTCACTGGTGCGGGGGGAACCTACGAGCAGTACTTC.

This chain links TRBV6-1 with TRBJ1-1; 11 bases agree with TRBD1. In germline, CDR1 is MNHNS, CDR2 SASEGT. After removal of 7 bases from V and 10 bases from J, the junction contained 11 bases not matched to a gene. The CDR3 loop spans 14 amino acids. Written as DNA, the CDR3 is TGTGCCAGCAAACTCGGACAGGGGGCGGGGGGAGCTTTCTTT. This translates into CASKLGQGAGGAFF.

The gene calls are TRBV6-6 and TRBJ2-1, with TRBD1 matching 9 bases. The V and J ends lost 2 bases and 3 bases, in that order; junction bases with no gene match: 5. Per germline, CDR1 MNHNY and CDR2 SVGAGI (reference sequence). This CDR3 region has 16 residues. CDR3 loop: CASSYSGTGSYNEQFF. As DNA, the CDR3 is TGTGCCAGCAGTTACAGCGGGACAGGGAGCTACAATGAGCAGTTCTTC.

The CDR3 protein is CASSQGLAGGSGSTDTQYF. As DNA, the CDR3 is TGTGCCAGCAGCCAAGGACTAGCGGGAGGGTCCGGTAGCACAGATACGCAGTATTTT. V usage is TRBV5-4 and J usage is TRBJ2-3; the match to TRBD2 covers 15 bases. From germline, CDR1 is SGHNT and CDR2 YYREEE (reference sequence). There are 19 residues in the CDR3. V was clipped by 4 bases and J by 0 bases; unmatched bases: 9.

In its sample, this clone is medium-sized. The chain couples TRBV4-1 to TRBJ2-4, with 9 bases fitting TRBD1. Looked up from germline, CDR1 is MGHRA and CDR2 is YSYEKL. CDR3 length equals 14 residues. V dropped 2 bases and J dropped 8; count of bases not matched to a gene: 4. The CDR3: CASSQTDRGDIQYF. The CDR3 region has the DNA TGCGCCAGCAGCCAAACAGACAGGGGGGACATTCAGTACTTC.

The genes are TRBV4-1 and TRBJ2-2; D gene uncertain. Germline-derived CDR1 and CDR2 are MGHRA and YSYEKL. Deletions cut 0 bases from V and 6 bases from J, with 11 bases between. The CDR3 runs to 15 residues. CDR3 coding DNA: TGCGCCAGCAGCCAAGATCGTGGGGTCCCCGGGGAGCTGTTTTTT. This sequence encodes CASSQDRGVPGELFF.

The chain employs TRBV27 and TRBJ1-1; no clear D. Germline V gives CDR1 MNHEY, CDR2 SMNVEV (reference sequence). Trimming took off 8 bases at V and 6 bases at J, with 19 bases between the two ends. The CDR3 sequence is 14 residues long. The CDR3 sequence: CASSGDYLHAEAFF. In DNA, the CDR3 is TGTGCCAGCTCCGGCGACTACCTACACGCTGAAGCTTTCTTT.

The chain uses TRBV6-5 and TRBJ2-5; the D gene is possibly TRBD1 (6 bases). CDR1 and CDR2 from the germline V gene are MNHEY and SVGAGI. CDR3 length: 11 amino acids. The ends were cut back, 5 bases at V and 5 bases at J, with 6 bases in the middle. The CDR3 reads CASSQGETQYF. The CDR3 nucleotides read TGTGCCAGCAGTCAGGGGGAGACCCAGTACTTC.

This clone came up once. The J gene is TRBJ1-3, the V gene TRBV18; D unclear. This CDR3 spans 13 amino acids. CDR1 and CDR2 (germline): KGHSH, LQKENI. V shed 3 bases and J shed 3 bases, with 6 bases lying between them. CDR3 sequence: CASSPELGNTIYF. The CDR3 DNA reads TGTGCCAGCTCACCCGAACTTGGAAACACCATATATTTT.

The chain combines TRBV10-1 with TRBJ2-7, with D hard to call. The ends were cut back, 1 base at V and 5 bases at J, with 9 bases in the middle. CDR3 size: 13 residues. Germline CDR1 reads WNHNN; CDR2 reads SYGVQD (reference sequence). The CDR3 DNA reads as TGCGCCAGCAGTGAGTACCGGGCAGACGAGCAGTACTTC. Translating gives CASSEYRADEQYF.

The rearrangement joins TRBV9 to TRBJ1-4, with D unresolved. The CDR3 runs 12 residues. Trimming cost V 0 bases and J 8 bases, with 5 bases left between them. Germline V gene data show CDR1 as SGDLS and CDR2 as YYNGEE. In nucleotides, the CDR3 is TGTGCCAGCAGCGTAGAAGGCGAAAAACTGTTTTTT. It yields the protein CASSVEGEKLFF.

The chain recombines TRBV27 with TRBJ2-7, with 9 bases lining up with TRBD1. Looked up from germline, CDR1 is MNHEY and CDR2 is SMNVEV (reference sequence). The CDR3 has 14 amino acids. The J segment lost 6 bases and the V segment lost 6 bases, leaving 9 bases of the junction unmatched. CDR3 sequence (DNA): TGTGCCAGCAGCACCGGGACAGGGCCCTTCGAGCAGTACTTC. Translation: CASSTGTGPFEQYF.